A selection of T cell receptor beta chains follows, all from one sample in a study of T cell changes during pregnancy in multiple sclerosis. Some clones are missing from TCRdb's copy, which holds only in-frame ones; the method was immunoSEQ multiplex PCR. Among 85,000 to 100,000 clones listed, approximately 92% were seen once. Source: peripheral blood, taken in the first trimester of pregnancy. The receptors were sampled from a female donor with multiple sclerosis, enrolled in a pregnancy study. CDR3s include the opening cysteine and the closing phenylalanine or tryptophan. The D gene is left open where the match is weak. Rows give clone size only sometimes, using once, few, many, or a class for an expanded clone.

J gene: TRBJ2-1; D gene: -; clone size: -; V gene: TRBV19; CDR3 DNA: TGTGCCAGTAGGAGCGGGCCGCACTCTGTCAATGAGCAGTTCTTC; CDR3 protein: CASRSGPHSVNEQFF
J gene: TRBJ2-7; D gene: TRBD2; clone size: -; V gene: TRBV13; CDR3 DNA: TGTGCCAGCAGCCCAAGGACTAGCGGGAGCACGGTCTCCTACGAGCAGTACTTC; CDR3 protein: CASSPRTSGSTVSYEQYF
J gene: TRBJ2-2; D gene: -; clone size: -; V gene: TRBV11-3; CDR3 DNA: TGTGCCAGCAGCCTGGCCGGGGGTAACACCGGGGAGCTGTTTTTT; CDR3 protein: CASSLAGGNTGELFF
J gene: TRBJ2-2; D gene: -; clone size: -; V gene: TRBV5-1; CDR3 DNA: TGCGCCAGCAGCTTGATCTGGGAGGAGAACACCGGGGAGCTGTTTTTT; CDR3 protein: CASSLIWEENTGELFF
J gene: TRBJ2-7; D gene: TRBD2; clone size: -; V gene: TRBV6-5; CDR3 DNA: TGTGCCAGCAGACCAATAGCGGGAGGGCCTTGGGAGCAGTACTTC; CDR3 protein: CASRPIAGGPWEQYF
J gene: TRBJ1-1; D gene: TRBD1; clone size: -; V gene: TRBV7-2; CDR3 DNA: TGTGCCAGCAGACGAGACAGGGCCACTGAAGCTTTCTTT; CDR3 protein: CASRRDRATEAFF
J gene: TRBJ2-1; D gene: TRBD2; clone size: -; V gene: TRBV27; CDR3 DNA: TGTGCCAGCAGTTTGGCGGGAGGGCGGATTGAGCAGTTCTTC; CDR3 protein: CASSLAGGRIEQFF
J gene: TRBJ2-5; D gene: TRBD2; clone size: -; V gene: TRBV6-1; CDR3 DNA: TGTGCCAGCAGTGAAGCCCTGACTAGCGGGATAGAGACCCAGTACTTC; CDR3 protein: CASSEALTSGIETQYF
J gene: TRBJ1-2; D gene: TRBD1; clone size: -; V gene: TRBV29-1; CDR3 DNA: TGCAGCGTTTTGGGACAGAACTATGGCTACACCTTC; CDR3 protein: CSVLGQNYGYTF
J gene: TRBJ1-2; D gene: -; clone size: -; V gene: TRBV7-9; CDR3 DNA: TGTGCCAGCAGCTTACGGGGGTTGGCTAAATATGGCTACACCTTC; CDR3 protein: CASSLRGLAKYGYTF
J gene: TRBJ1-2; D gene: TRBD1; clone size: -; V gene: TRBV6-1; CDR3 DNA: TGTGCCAGCAGTGAAGGGGGACCAGGGGGCGGCTACACCTTC; CDR3 protein: CASSEGGPGGGYTF
J gene: TRBJ2-1; D gene: TRBD2; clone size: -; V gene: TRBV19; CDR3 DNA: TGTGCCAGTACCCCGGCTAGCGGGGTATACAATGAGCAGTTCTTC; CDR3 protein: CASTPASGVYNEQFF
J gene: TRBJ1-1; D gene: -; clone size: -; V gene: TRBV10-2; CDR3 DNA: TGCGCCAGCAGTGAGTCGGCCGCTGAAGCTTTCTTT; CDR3 protein: CASSESAAEAFF
J gene: TRBJ2-1; D gene: -; clone size: -; V gene: TRBV7-9; CDR3 DNA: TGTGCCAGCAGCTTAGAAGCGGCCGGCCCCTACAATGAGCAGTTCTTC; CDR3 protein: CASSLEAAGPYNEQFF
J gene: TRBJ2-2; D gene: -; clone size: -; V gene: TRBV7-9; CDR3 DNA: TGTGCCAGCAGCTTAATAGGGAGCCACACCGGGGAGCTGTTTTTT; CDR3 protein: CASSLIGSHTGELFF
J gene: TRBJ2-1; D gene: TRBD2; clone size: -; V gene: TRBV27; CDR3 DNA: TGTGCCAGCAGTCCGCCGGGACTAGCGTACCCGTTCTTC; CDR3 protein: CASSPPGLAYPFF
J gene: TRBJ2-7; D gene: TRBD2; clone size: once; V gene: TRBV7-9; CDR3 DNA: TGTGCCGGGCGGGTAGCGGGTGCCTACGAGCAGTACTTC; CDR3 protein: CAGRVAGAYEQYF
J gene: TRBJ2-1; D gene: TRBD1; clone size: once; V gene: TRBV7-3; CDR3 DNA: TGTGCCAGCAGCCCCGGCGCAGGGGGATACAATGAGCAGTTCTTC; CDR3 protein: CASSPGAGGYNEQFF
J gene: TRBJ2-1; D gene: -; clone size: -; V gene: TRBV9; CDR3 DNA: TGTGCCAGCAGCGTAGCCAACGGGGTTCAGAATGAGCAGTTCTTC; CDR3 protein: CASSVANGVQNEQFF
J gene: TRBJ2-7; D gene: TRBD1; clone size: -; V gene: TRBV28; CDR3 DNA: TGTGCCAGCAGGGGGACAGGAAAATACGAGCAGTACTTC; CDR3 protein: CASRGTGKYEQYF
J gene: TRBJ2-5; D gene: TRBD1; clone size: -; V gene: TRBV28; CDR3 DNA: TGTGCCAGCAGTTCCAGGGGGTTCTGGGAGACCCAGTACTTC; CDR3 protein: CASSSRGFWETQYF
J gene: TRBJ2-1; D gene: TRBD1; clone size: -; V gene: TRBV6-4; CDR3 DNA: TGTGCCAGCAGTGGTGGGACAGGGGGCAATGAGCAGTTCTTC; CDR3 protein: CASSGGTGGNEQFF
J gene: TRBJ2-3; D gene: -; clone size: -; V gene: TRBV5-1; CDR3 DNA: TGCGCCAGCAGGTGGAGGGCGAGCACAGATACGCAGTATTTT; CDR3 protein: CASRWRASTDTQYF
J gene: TRBJ1-3; D gene: -; clone size: -; V gene: TRBV18; CDR3 DNA: TGTGCCAGCTCACCCAGCACAGGTCCCTCTGGAAACACCATATATTTT; CDR3 protein: CASSPSTGPSGNTIYF
J gene: TRBJ1-3; D gene: -; clone size: -; V gene: TRBV4-1; CDR3 DNA: TGCGCCAGCAGCCAAGATGGCAGGGTTGACACCATATATTTT; CDR3 protein: CASSQDGRVDTIYF
J gene: TRBJ2-7; D gene: -; clone size: -; V gene: TRBV29-1; CDR3 DNA: TGCAGCGTTGTGGGTCGTGCAGGGCGATACTACGAGCAGTACTTC; CDR3 protein: CSVVGRAGRYYEQYF
J gene: TRBJ1-1; D gene: TRBD1; clone size: -; V gene: TRBV7-9; CDR3 DNA: TGTGCCAGCAGCATGACAGGGCCGAACACTGAAGCTTTCTTT; CDR3 protein: CASSMTGPNTEAFF
J gene: TRBJ2-7; D gene: TRBD2; clone size: -; V gene: TRBV7-2; CDR3 DNA: TGTGCCAGCAGCTTAGAACTAGCGGGCCTCTACGAGCAGTACTTC; CDR3 protein: CASSLELAGLYEQYF
J gene: TRBJ2-6; D gene: -; clone size: -; V gene: TRBV6-5; CDR3 DNA: TGTGCCAGCAGTTCGGGGTACGGGGCCAACGTCCTGACTTTC; CDR3 protein: CASSSGYGANVLTF
J gene: TRBJ2-5; D gene: -; clone size: -; V gene: TRBV14; CDR3 DNA: TGTGCCAGCAGCCAGACACGACGGCCCCACGAGACCCAGTACTTC; CDR3 protein: CASSQTRRPHETQYF
J gene: TRBJ2-1; D gene: TRBD1; clone size: once; V gene: TRBV4-1; CDR3 DNA: TGCGCCAGCAGCCGCACCCCGGGACAGGGGGATCTCAATGAGCAGTTCTTC; CDR3 protein: CASSRTPGQGDLNEQFF
J gene: TRBJ2-1; D gene: TRBD2; clone size: -; V gene: TRBV5-8; CDR3 DNA: TGTGCCAGCAGCAGGGGACTAGCCGGAGGGTATGAGCAGTTCTTC; CDR3 protein: CASSRGLAGGYEQFF
J gene: TRBJ2-7; D gene: TRBD1; clone size: once; V gene: TRBV5-4; CDR3 DNA: TGTGCCAGCAGCCCCTGGGACAGGGGAGAGCAGTACTTC; CDR3 protein: CASSPWDRGEQYF
J gene: TRBJ1-3; D gene: -; clone size: -; V gene: TRBV4-3; CDR3 DNA: TGCGCCAGCAGCCAAGCACAAGGACAGGGAAACACCATATATTTT; CDR3 protein: CASSQAQGQGNTIYF
J gene: TRBJ1-2; D gene: -; clone size: -; V gene: TRBV28; CDR3 DNA: TGTGCCAGCAGTTTGAATTCGCGGCTAAACTATGGCTACACCTTC; CDR3 protein: CASSLNSRLNYGYTF
J gene: TRBJ1-5; D gene: -; clone size: -; V gene: TRBV4-1; CDR3 DNA: TGCGCCAGCAGCCACGGACAGTTCAATCAGCCCCAGCATTTT; CDR3 protein: CASSHGQFNQPQHF
J gene: TRBJ2-7; D gene: -; clone size: once; V gene: TRBV5-1; CDR3 DNA: TGCGCCAGCAAATGGGGGGATGGCTCCTACGAGCAGTACTTC; CDR3 protein: CASKWGDGSYEQYF
J gene: TRBJ2-3; D gene: TRBD1; clone size: -; V gene: TRBV27; CDR3 DNA: TGTGCCAGCAGTTTATTTAGGACAGGGTGGCAGTATTTT; CDR3 protein: CASSLFRTGWQYF
J gene: TRBJ2-7; D gene: TRBD1; clone size: -; V gene: TRBV18; CDR3 DNA: TGTGCCAGCTCAACACTACAGGGGCTCCACGAGCAGTACTTC; CDR3 protein: CASSTLQGLHEQYF
J gene: TRBJ2-1; D gene: -; clone size: -; V gene: TRBV19; CDR3 DNA: TGTGCCAGTAGCCTGACTATGAGCAATGAGCAGTTCTTC; CDR3 protein: CASSLTMSNEQFF
J gene: TRBJ2-5; D gene: TRBD2; clone size: -; V gene: TRBV5-1; CDR3 DNA: TGCGCCAGCAGCTTCGGACTAGCGGGGATGCTGGGCGAGACCCAGTACTTC; CDR3 protein: CASSFGLAGMLGETQYF